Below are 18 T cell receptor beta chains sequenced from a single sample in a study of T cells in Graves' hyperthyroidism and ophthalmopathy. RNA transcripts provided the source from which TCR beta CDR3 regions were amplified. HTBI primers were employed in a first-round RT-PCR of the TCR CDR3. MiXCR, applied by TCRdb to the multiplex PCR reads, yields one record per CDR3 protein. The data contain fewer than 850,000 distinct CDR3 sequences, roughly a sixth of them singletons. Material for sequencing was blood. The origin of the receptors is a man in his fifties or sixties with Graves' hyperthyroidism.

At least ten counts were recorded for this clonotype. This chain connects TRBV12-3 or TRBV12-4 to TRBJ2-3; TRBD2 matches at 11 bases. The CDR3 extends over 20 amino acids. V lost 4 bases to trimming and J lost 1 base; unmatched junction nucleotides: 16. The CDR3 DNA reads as TGTGCCAGCAGTTCCATATCCCGACTAGCGGGACCTTGGGGCACAGATACGCAGTATTTT. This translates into CASSSISRLAGPWGTDTQYF.

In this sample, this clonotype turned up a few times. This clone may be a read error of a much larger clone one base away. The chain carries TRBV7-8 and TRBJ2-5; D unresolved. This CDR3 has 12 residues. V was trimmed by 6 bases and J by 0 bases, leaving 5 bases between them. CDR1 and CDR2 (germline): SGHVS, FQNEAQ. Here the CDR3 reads CASRPYQETQYF. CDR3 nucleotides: TGTGCCAGCAGACCGTACCAAGAGACCCAGTACTTC.

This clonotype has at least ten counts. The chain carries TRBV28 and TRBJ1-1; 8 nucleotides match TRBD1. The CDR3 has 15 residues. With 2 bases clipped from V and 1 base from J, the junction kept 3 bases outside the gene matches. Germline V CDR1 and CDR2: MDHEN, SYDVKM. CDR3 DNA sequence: TGTGCCAGCAGTTTAATAGGACAGGGGAACACTGAAGCTTTCTTT. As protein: CASSLIGQGNTEAFF.

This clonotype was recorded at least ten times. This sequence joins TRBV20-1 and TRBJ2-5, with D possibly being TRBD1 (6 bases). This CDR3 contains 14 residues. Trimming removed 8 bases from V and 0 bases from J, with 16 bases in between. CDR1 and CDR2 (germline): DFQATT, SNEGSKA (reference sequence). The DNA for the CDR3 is TGCAGTCCCACGGCAGGGGCCAACCAAGAGACCCAGTACTTC. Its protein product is CSPTAGANQETQYF.

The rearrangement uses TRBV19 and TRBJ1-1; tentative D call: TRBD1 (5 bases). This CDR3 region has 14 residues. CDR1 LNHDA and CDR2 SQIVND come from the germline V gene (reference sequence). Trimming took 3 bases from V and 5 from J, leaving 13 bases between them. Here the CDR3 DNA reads TGTGCCAGTAGTATCCCGACAGAAAGGACTGAAGCTTTCTTT. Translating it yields CASSIPTERTEAFF.

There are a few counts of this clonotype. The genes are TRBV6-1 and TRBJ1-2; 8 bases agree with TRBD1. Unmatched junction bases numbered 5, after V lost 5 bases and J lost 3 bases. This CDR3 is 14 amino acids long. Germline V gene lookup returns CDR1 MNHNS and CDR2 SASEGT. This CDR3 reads CASSTGTGYYGYTF. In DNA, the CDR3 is TGTGCCAGCAGTACCGGGACAGGTTACTATGGCTACACCTTC.

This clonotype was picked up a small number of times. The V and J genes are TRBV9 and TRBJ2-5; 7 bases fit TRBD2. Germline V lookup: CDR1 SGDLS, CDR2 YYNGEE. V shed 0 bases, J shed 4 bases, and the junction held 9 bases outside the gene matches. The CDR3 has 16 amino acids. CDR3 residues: CASSVDGGRVAETQYF. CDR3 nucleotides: TGTGCCAGCAGCGTAGACGGTGGGAGGGTCGCAGAGACCCAGTACTTC.

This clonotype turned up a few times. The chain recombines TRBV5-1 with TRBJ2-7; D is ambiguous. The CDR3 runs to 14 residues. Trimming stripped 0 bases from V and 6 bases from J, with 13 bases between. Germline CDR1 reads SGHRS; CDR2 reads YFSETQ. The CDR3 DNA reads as TGCGCCAGCAGCTTGGGTCCTAGTGCTGGCGAGCAGTACTTC. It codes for CASSLGPSAGEQYF.

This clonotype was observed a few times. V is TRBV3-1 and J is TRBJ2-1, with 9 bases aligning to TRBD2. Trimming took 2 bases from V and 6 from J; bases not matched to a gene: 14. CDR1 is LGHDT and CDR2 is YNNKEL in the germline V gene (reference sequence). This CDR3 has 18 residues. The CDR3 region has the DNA TGTGCCAGCAGCCAAAATCTGGGTAGCGGGAGTCGAAGCAATGAGCAGTTCTTC. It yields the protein CASSQNLGSGSRSNEQFF.

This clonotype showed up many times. DNA for the CDR3: TGTGCCAGCAGTGAACGGACAGGGGTGAACACTGAAGCTTTCTTT. It specifies CASSERTGVNTEAFF. The chain joins TRBV6-1 to TRBJ1-1; 9 bases line up with TRBD1. This CDR3 has 15 amino acids. The V gene's germline CDR1 is MNHNS and CDR2 SASEGT. Trimming cost V 2 bases and J 0 bases; bases outside gene matches: 1.

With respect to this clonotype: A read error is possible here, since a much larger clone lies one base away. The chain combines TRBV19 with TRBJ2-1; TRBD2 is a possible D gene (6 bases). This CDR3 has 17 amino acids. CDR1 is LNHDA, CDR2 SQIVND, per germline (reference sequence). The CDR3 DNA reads TGTGCCAGTAGTATAGGGGGGGTTGTAGCCGTGGACAATGGGCAGTTCTTC. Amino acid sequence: CASSIGGVVAVDNGQFF.

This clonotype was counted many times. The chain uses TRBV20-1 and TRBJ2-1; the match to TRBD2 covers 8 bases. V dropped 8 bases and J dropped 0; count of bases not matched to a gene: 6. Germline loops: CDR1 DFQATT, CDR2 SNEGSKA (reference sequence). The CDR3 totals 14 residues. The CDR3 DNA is TGCAGTCCTCAACTAGCGGCCTCCTACAATGAGCAGTTCTTC. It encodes CSPQLAASYNEQFF.

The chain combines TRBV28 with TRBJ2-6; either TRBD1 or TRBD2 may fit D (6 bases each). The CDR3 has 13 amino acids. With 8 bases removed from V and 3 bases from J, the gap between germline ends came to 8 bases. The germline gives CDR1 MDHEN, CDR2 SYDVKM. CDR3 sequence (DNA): TGTGCCAGCGGGGGGCGTGGGGCCAACGTCCTGACTTTC. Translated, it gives CASGGRGANVLTF.

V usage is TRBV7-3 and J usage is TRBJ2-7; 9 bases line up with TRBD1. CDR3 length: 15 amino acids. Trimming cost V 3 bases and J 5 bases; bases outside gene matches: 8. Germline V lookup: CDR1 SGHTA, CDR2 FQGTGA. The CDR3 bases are TGTGCCAGCAGCTTTAGTGGGACAGGGTTTGACGAGCAGTACTTC. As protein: CASSFSGTGFDEQYF.

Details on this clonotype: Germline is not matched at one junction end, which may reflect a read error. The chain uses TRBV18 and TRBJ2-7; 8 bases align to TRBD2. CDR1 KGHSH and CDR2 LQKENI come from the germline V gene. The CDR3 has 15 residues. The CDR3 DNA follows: TGTGCCAGCTCATCACCGTCTAGCGGGTACAACGAGCAGTACTTC. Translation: CASSSPSSGYNEQYF.

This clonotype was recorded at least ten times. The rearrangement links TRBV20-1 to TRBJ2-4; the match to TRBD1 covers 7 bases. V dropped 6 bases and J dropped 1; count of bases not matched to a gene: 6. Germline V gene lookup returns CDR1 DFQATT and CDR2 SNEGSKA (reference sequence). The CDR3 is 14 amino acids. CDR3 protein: CSAEQGTAKNIQYF. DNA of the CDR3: TGCAGTGCGGAACAGGGGACCGCCAAAAACATTCAGTACTTC.

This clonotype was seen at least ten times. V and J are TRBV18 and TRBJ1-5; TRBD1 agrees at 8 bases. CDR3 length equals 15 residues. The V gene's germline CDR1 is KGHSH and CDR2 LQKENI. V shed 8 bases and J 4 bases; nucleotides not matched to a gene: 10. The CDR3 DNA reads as TGTGCCAGCAGCCCCGGACAGGGAGGGAATCAGCCCCAGCATTTT. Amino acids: CASSPGQGGNQPQHF.

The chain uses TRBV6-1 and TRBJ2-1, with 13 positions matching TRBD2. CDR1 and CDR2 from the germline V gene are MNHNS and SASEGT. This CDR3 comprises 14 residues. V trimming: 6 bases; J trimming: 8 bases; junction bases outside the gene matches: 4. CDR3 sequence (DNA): TGTGCCAGCAGAGGACTAGCGGGAGCACATGAGCAGTTCTTC. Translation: CASRGLAGAHEQFF.